The next 21 T cell receptor beta chains were all read from a single sample in a study of shared clonotypes between healthy human individuals (dated by TCRdb to the early 2020s). Libraries were made using the immunoSEQ multiplex PCR assay. Not all clones reach the TCRdb copy of this immuneACCESS table, which keeps in-frame sequences only. Checked studies attribute under half of the gap to unresolved V genes and leave the rest unexplained. This sample comprises some 550,000 clones, less than 98% of them detected only once. Around 0.06% of the sample is in the top ten clones. The specimen sequenced was naive CD4+ T cells sorted from blood. The label giving this sample's cell subset or site can be read as: CD45RA+ positively selected. These receptors all stem from a woman aged 25 to 39 in good health.

The chain employs TRBV6-1 and TRBJ2-1, with TRBD1 matching over 12 bases. V was pared by 8 bases and J by 4 bases, with 6 bases of the junction left unmatched. The CDR3 is 15 residues long. Per germline, CDR1 MNHNS and CDR2 SASEGT. This CDR3 reads CASLRDRGPYNEQFF. DNA of the CDR3: TGTGCCAGCCTGAGGGACAGGGGGCCGTACAATGAGCAGTTCTTC.

V gene TRBV28 combines with J gene TRBJ2-5; 11 bases map to TRBD2. The CDR3 extends over 18 amino acids. V shed 2 bases, J shed 5 bases, and the junction held 13 bases outside the gene matches. Germline CDR1 and CDR2: MDHEN and SYDVKM. As DNA, the CDR3 is TGTGCCAGCAGTTTAAGGGCCCCCACTAGCGGGAGTTCGGAGACCCAGTACTTC. It translates to CASSLRAPTSGSSETQYF.

The rearrangement joins TRBV27 to TRBJ2-7; TRBD2 aligns across 7 bases. This CDR3 has 14 amino acids. The germline V gene encodes CDR1 MNHEY and CDR2 SMNVEV (reference sequence). V was pared by 8 bases and J by 4 bases, with 11 bases of the junction left unmatched. In DNA form, the CDR3 reads TGTGCCAGCCGTAGAGCGGGGACGACATACGAGCAGTACTTC. Translating gives CASRRAGTTYEQYF.

This chain connects TRBV15 to TRBJ2-7; possibly TRBD2 for D (5 bases). V lost 1 base and J lost 6, with 16 bases in between. Germline V gives CDR1 LNHNV, CDR2 YYDKDF (reference sequence). This CDR3 comprises 15 residues. The CDR3 bases are TGTGCCACCAGCAGAGGGACTGGGAGTACGGGCGAGCAGTACTTC. This codes for CATSRGTGSTGEQYF.

CDR3 nucleotides: TGTGCCAGCAGGAGTCCAACTAATGAAAAACTGTTTTTT. As protein: CASRSPTNEKLFF. This chain connects TRBV6-5 to TRBJ1-4; D remains unclear. The germline V and J ends were trimmed by 6 bases and 0 bases, with 5 bases remaining between them. Germline assignment: CDR1 MNHEY and CDR2 SVGAGI. The CDR3 is 13 residues long.

This clone was seen only once. The rearrangement links TRBV29-1 to TRBJ2-7; 9 nucleotides align to TRBD1. Germline CDR1 SQVTM, CDR2 ANQGSEA. CDR3 length: 13 residues. V shed 4 bases, J shed 0 bases, and the junction held 1 base outside the gene matches. CDR3 nucleotide sequence: TGCAGCGTTGGGGACAGGGCCTCCTACGAGCAGTACTTC. Encoded protein: CSVGDRASYEQYF.

The rearrangement joins TRBV4-2 to TRBJ1-2, with 10 bases matching TRBD1. This CDR3 comprises 19 residues. Germline lookup yields CDR1 LGHNA and CDR2 YNFKEQ. V was clipped by 2 bases and J by 2 bases; unmatched bases: 14. CDR3 in amino acids: CASSQLIPGQGFHNYGYTF. The CDR3 bases are TGTGCCAGCAGCCAACTTATACCGGGACAGGGGTTTCACAACTATGGCTACACCTTC.

J is TRBJ2-7 and V is TRBV2; no clear D. Looked up from germline, CDR1 is SNHLY and CDR2 is FYNNEI. V was shortened by 8 bases and J by 2 bases, with 10 bases between the two germline ends. The CDR3 has 12 amino acids. CDR3 sequence reads: CASRRETYEQYF. The CDR3 coding sequence is TGTGCCAGCCGCCGAGAAACCTACGAGCAGTACTTC.

The chain uses TRBV5-6 and TRBJ2-7, with 11 bases lining up with TRBD2. After removal of 1 base from V and 7 bases from J, the junction contained 10 bases not matched to a gene. The CDR3 contains 16 residues. The germline CDR1 and CDR2 sequences are SGHDT and YYEEEE. CDR3 bases: TGTGCCAGCAGCTTGTTAGAGACTAGCGGGACCATGGAGCAGTACTTC. The encoded protein is CASSLLETSGTMEQYF.

This clone was observed once. This sequence joins TRBV20-1 and TRBJ2-1; D is possibly TRBD1 or TRBD2 (5 bases each). Germline values: CDR1 DFQATT, CDR2 SNEGSKA (reference sequence). The CDR3 is made up of 11 amino acids. V was pared by 7 bases and J by 6 bases, with 10 bases between. The CDR3 reads CSVAGSNEQFF. The DNA for the CDR3 is TGCAGTGTCGCAGGGAGCAATGAGCAGTTCTTC.

The chain links TRBV6-1 to TRBJ2-7; 11 bases align to TRBD1. Germline V CDR1 and CDR2: MNHNS, SASEGT. Trimming took 2 bases from V and 3 from J; bases not matched to a gene: 3. CDR3 length: 15 residues. The CDR3, as DNA: TGTGCCAGCAGTGAAACCGGGACAGGGGGCTACGAGCAGTACTTC. It yields the protein CASSETGTGGYEQYF.

Note on this clone: The conserved final phenylalanine or tryptophan is absent from the CDR3, which likely points to a read error. It is unclear where the CDR3 begins or ends on the DNA, so no DNA is shown, and the CDR3 is as TCRdb lists it. The rearrangement uses TRBV23-1 and TRBJ2-7. TRBV23-1 is labeled an ORF, and its function is uncertain. The CDR3 extends over 11 residues, inclusive of both ends. The CDR3 region is CASSQKGRILP.

The chain links TRBV28 to TRBJ1-2; tentatively, D is TRBD1 (5 bases). V was shortened by 10 bases and J by 4 bases, with 19 bases between the two germline ends. CDR1 is MDHEN, CDR2 SYDVKM, per germline. CDR3 length: 14 residues. CDR3: CATTSPGEPYGYTF. The DNA for the CDR3 is TGTGCCACCACCAGTCCGGGGGAACCCTATGGCTACACCTTC.

This clone was recorded once. J is TRBJ2-3 and V is TRBV28; 11 positions match TRBD1. There are 16 residues in the CDR3. The trim removed 5 bases at V and 4 bases at J, leaving 8 bases unmatched. CDR1 MDHEN and CDR2 SYDVKM come from the germline V gene. CDR3 nucleotides: TGTGCCAGCAGTGGATCGGGACAGGGGGAGGCAGATACGCAGTATTTT. This encodes CASSGSGQGEADTQYF.

V and J are TRBV4-1 and TRBJ2-5, with D perhaps being TRBD1 or TRBD2 (5 bases each). The DNA end is a closer match to TRBJ2-7, so the J assignment may be wrong. The germline V gene encodes CDR1 MGHRA and CDR2 YSYEKL. The CDR3 has 16 amino acids. CDR3 coding DNA: TGCGCCAGCAGCCAGGAAGGGACGGCGAACTTCTACGAGCAGTACTTC. Translating it yields CASSQEGTANFYEQYF.

A single count supports this clone. The chain uses TRBV6-1 and TRBJ1-1; no definite D call. Germline V lookup: CDR1 MNHNS, CDR2 SASEGT. The CDR3 extends over 13 amino acids. The V and J ends lost 2 bases and 14 bases respectively, with 18 bases between them. CDR3 nucleotide sequence: TGTGCCAGCAGTGAAAATCCAGGAGGATTATCATTCTTT. This encodes CASSENPGGLSFF.

This chain connects TRBV2 to TRBJ2-1, with 11 bases identical to TRBD1. CDR3 length: 17 amino acids. The junction had 15 bases not matched to a gene; V was cut back by 10 bases and J by 4 bases. Germline V lookup: CDR1 SNHLY, CDR2 FYNNEI. The CDR3 sequence: CATSDRGHENLYNEQFF. The CDR3 nucleotides read TGTGCCACCTCGGACAGGGGGCATGAAAACCTATACAATGAGCAGTTCTTC.

V usage is TRBV2 and J usage is TRBJ2-2; D gene uncertain. With 1 base removed from V and 0 bases from J, the gap between germline ends came to 6 bases. CDR3 length equals 15 residues. The germline V gene has CDR1 SNHLY and CDR2 FYNNEI. CDR3 residues: CASSEEHPNTGELFF. In DNA, the CDR3 is TGTGCCAGCAGTGAAGAACACCCGAACACCGGGGAGCTGTTTTTT.

V usage is TRBV2 and J usage is TRBJ2-6; D unclear. Germline lookup yields CDR1 SNHLY and CDR2 FYNNEI. Trimming left V 7 bases short and J 4 bases short, with 17 bases between. This CDR3 spans 16 amino acids. CDR3 sequence (DNA): TGTGCCAGCAACGGCCTGGCGTCCTCCGGGGCCAACGTCCTGACTTTC. Residues: CASNGLASSGANVLTF.

CDR3: CASSLVGQGSPGELFF. In DNA form, the CDR3 reads TGTGCCAGCAGCTTAGTTGGACAGGGGAGTCCCGGGGAGCTGTTTTTT. The V call is TRBV11-2, the J call TRBJ2-2, with 9 nucleotides matching TRBD1. Germline CDR1 SGHAT, CDR2 FQNNGV. Trimming cost V 1 base and J 6 bases; bases outside gene matches: 6. CDR3 length equals 16 residues.

The J gene is TRBJ2-3, the V gene TRBV4-1, with 7 bases that match TRBD1. This CDR3 is 15 amino acids long. J was trimmed by 5 bases and V by 1 base; bases with no gene match: 6. CDR1 MGHRA and CDR2 YSYEKL come from the germline V gene. The CDR3 region is CASSQVGGTEDTQYF. As DNA, the CDR3 is TGCGCCAGCAGCCAAGTTGGTGGGACAGAAGATACGCAGTATTTT.